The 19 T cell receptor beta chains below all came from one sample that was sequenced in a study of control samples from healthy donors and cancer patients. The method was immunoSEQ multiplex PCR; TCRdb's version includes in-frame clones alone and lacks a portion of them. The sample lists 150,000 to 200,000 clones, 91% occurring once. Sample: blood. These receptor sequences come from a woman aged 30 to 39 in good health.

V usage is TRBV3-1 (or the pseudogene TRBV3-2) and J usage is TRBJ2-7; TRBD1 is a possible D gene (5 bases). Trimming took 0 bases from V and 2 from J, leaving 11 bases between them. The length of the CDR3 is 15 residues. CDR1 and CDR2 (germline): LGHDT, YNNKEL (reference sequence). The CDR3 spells CASSQDGRATYEQYF. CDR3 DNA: TGTGCCAGCAGCCAAGACGGCAGGGCCACCTACGAGCAGTACTTC.

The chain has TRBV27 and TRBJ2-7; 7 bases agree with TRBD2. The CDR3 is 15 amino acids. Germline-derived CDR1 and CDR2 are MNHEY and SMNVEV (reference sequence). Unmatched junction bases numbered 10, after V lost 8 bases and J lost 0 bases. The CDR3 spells CASGLAESSSYEQYF. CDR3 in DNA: TGTGCCAGCGGGCTAGCGGAGTCCAGCTCCTACGAGCAGTACTTC.

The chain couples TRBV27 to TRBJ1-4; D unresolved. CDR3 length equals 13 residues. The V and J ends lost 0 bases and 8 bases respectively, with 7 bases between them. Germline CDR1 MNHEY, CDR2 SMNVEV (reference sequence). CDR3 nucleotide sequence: TGTGCCAGCAGTTTATCAGGGAAAGAAAAACTGTTTTTT. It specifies CASSLSGKEKLFF.

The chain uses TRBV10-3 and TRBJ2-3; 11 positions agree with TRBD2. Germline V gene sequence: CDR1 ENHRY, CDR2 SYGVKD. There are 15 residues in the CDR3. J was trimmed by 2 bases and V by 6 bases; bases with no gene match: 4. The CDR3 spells CAISPLAGVTDTQYF. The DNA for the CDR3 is TGTGCCATCAGCCCACTAGCGGGAGTCACAGATACGCAGTATTTT.

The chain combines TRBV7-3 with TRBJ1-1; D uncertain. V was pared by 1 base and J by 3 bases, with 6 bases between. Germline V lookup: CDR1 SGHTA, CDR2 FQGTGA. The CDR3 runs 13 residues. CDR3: CASSLSVDTEAFF. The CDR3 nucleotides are TGTGCCAGCAGCTTAAGTGTAGACACTGAAGCTTTCTTT.

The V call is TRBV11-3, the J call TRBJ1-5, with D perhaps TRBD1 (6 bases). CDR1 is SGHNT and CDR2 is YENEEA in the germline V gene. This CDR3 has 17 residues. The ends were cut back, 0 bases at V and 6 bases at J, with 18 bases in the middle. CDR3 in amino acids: CASSLDPHRDLGQPQHF. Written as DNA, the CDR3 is TGTGCCAGCAGCTTAGATCCGCACAGGGATCTGGGTCAGCCCCAGCATTTT.

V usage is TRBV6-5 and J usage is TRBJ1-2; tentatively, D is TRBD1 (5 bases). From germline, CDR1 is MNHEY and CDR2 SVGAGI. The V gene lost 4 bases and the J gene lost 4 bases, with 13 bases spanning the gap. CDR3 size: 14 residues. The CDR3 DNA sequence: TGTGCCAGCAGTTCCTGGACATCTGGCTATGGCTACACCTTC. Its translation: CASSSWTSGYGYTF.

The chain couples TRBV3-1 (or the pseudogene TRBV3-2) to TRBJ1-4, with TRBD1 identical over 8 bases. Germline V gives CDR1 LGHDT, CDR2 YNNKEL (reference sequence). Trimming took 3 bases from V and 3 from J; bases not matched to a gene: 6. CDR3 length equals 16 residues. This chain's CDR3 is CASSQTTTGANEKLFF. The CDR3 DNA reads TGTGCCAGCAGCCAGACCACGACAGGGGCTAATGAAAAACTGTTTTTT.

In nucleotides, the CDR3 is TGTGCCAGCAGCTTAGGGGGGGCGGCCGGCTACACCTTC. Its protein product is CASSLGGAAGYTF. This sequence joins TRBV11-3 and TRBJ1-2; D perhaps matches TRBD1 (6 bases). CDR3 length equals 13 residues. Trimming left V 1 base short and J 8 bases short, with 11 bases between. In germline, CDR1 is SGHNT, CDR2 YENEEA.

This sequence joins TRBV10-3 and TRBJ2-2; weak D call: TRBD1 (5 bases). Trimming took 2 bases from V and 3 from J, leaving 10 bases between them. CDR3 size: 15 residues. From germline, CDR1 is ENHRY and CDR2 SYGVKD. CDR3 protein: CAISELQGDTGELFF. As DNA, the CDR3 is TGTGCCATCAGTGAGCTCCAGGGCGACACCGGGGAGCTGTTTTTT.

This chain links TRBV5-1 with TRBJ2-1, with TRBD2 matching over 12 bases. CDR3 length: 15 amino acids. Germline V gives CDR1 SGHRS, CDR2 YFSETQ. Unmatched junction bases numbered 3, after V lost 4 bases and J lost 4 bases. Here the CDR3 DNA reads TGCGCCAGCAGCGTCACTAGCGGGGGGTACAATGAGCAGTTCTTC. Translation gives CASSVTSGGYNEQFF. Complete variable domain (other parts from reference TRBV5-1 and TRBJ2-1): KAGVTQTPRYLIKTRGQQVTLSCSPISGHRSVSWYQQTPGQGLQFLFEYFSETQRNKGNFPGRFSGRQFSNSRSEMNVSTLELGDSALYLCASSVTSGGYNEQFFGPGTRLTVL.

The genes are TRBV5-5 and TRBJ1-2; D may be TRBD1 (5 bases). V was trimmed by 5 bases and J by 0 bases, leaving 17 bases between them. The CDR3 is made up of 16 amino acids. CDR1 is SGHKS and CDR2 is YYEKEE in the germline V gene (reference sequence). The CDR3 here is CASSYEHPGSNYGYTF. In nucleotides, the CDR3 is TGTGCCAGCAGTTACGAGCACCCAGGGTCTAACTATGGCTACACCTTC.

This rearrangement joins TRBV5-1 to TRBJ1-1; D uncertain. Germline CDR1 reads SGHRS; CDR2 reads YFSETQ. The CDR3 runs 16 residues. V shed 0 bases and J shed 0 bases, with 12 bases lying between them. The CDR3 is CASSLVAGYMNTEAFF. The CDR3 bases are TGCGCCAGCAGCTTGGTGGCAGGTTACATGAACACTGAAGCTTTCTTT.

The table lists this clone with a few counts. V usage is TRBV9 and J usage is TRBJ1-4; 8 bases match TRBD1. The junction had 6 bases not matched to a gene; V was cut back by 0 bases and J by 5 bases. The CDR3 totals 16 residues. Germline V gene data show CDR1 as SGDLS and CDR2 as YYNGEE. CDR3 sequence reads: CASSVGGRDRNEKLFF. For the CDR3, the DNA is TGTGCCAGCAGCGTAGGAGGGAGGGACAGGAATGAAAAACTGTTTTTT.

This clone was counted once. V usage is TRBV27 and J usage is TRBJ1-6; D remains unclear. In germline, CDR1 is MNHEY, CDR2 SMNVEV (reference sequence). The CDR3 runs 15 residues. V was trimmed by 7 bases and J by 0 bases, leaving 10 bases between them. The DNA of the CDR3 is TGTGCCAGCAATATGGAGGGCTCCTATAATTCACCCCTCCACTTT. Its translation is CASNMEGSYNSPLHF.

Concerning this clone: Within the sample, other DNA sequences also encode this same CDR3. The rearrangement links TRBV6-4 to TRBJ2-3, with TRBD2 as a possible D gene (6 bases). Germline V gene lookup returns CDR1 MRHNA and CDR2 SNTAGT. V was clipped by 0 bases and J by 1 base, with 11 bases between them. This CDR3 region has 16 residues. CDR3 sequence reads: CASSDSTGGGTDTQYF. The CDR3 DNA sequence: TGTGCCAGCAGTGACTCGACGGGCGGGGGCACAGATACGCAGTATTTT.

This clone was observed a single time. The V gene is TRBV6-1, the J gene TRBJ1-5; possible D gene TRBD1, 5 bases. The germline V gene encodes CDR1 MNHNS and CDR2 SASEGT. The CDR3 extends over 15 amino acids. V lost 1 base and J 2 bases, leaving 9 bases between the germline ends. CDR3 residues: CASSEGGEGNQPQHF. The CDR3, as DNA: TGTGCCAGCAGTGAAGGAGGGGAGGGCAATCAGCCCCAGCATTTT.

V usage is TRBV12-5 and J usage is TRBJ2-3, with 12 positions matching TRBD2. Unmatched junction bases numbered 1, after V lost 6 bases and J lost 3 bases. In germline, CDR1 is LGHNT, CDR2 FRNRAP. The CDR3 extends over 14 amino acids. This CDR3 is CASGTSGSTDTQYF. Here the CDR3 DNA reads TGTGCTAGTGGGACTAGCGGGAGTACAGATACGCAGTATTTT.

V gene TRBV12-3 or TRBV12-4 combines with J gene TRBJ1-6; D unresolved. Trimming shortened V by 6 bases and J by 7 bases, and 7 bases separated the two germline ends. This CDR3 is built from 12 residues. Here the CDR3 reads CASRDGNSPLHF. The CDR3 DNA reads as TGTGCCAGCAGGGACGGGAATTCACCCCTCCACTTT.